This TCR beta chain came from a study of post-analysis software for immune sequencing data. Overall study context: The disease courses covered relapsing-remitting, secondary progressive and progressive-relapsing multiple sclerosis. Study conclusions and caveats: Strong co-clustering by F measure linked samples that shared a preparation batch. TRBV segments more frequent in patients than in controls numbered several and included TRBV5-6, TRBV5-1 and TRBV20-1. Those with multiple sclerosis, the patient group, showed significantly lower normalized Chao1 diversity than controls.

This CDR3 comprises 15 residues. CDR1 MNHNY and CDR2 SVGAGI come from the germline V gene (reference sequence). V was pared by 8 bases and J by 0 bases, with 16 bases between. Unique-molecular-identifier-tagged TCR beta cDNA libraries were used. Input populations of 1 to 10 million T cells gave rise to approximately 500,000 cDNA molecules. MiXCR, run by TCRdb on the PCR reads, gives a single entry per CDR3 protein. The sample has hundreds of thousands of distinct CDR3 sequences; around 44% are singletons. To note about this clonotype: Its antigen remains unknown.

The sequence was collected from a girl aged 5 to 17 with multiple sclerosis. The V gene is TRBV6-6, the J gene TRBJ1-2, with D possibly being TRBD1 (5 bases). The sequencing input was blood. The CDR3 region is CASGQWDGANYGYTF. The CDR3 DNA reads TGTGCCAGCGGCCAATGGGACGGAGCTAACTATGGCTACACCTTC.